These 27 T cell receptor beta chains came from one sample sequenced in a study of identical twins. TCRdb used MiXCR to reprocess the 5' RACE reads, holding one entry per CDR3 protein. The sample shows approximately 600,000 distinct CDR3 sequences, 9.6% of them seen only once. The same sample was also used in a study of yellow fever vaccine responses in identical twins.

The material sequenced was PBMCs. Receptors originate from a young woman in good health.

This clonotype was observed a few times. This chain connects TRBV29-1 to TRBJ2-1; 13 bases fit TRBD2. V gave up 6 bases and J gave up 4 bases; unmatched junction bases: 12. Germline V CDR1 and CDR2: SQVTM, ANQGSEA. The CDR3 sequence is 17 residues long. The CDR3 here is CSVGLLGLAGFYNEQFF. CDR3 sequence (DNA): TGCAGCGTCGGACTTTTGGGACTAGCGGGGTTTTACAATGAGCAGTTCTTC.

The V call is TRBV27, the J call TRBJ2-1, with 7 bases lining up with TRBD2. Germline assignment: CDR1 MNHEY and CDR2 SMNVEV (reference sequence). The V and J ends lost 2 bases and 0 bases, in that order; junction bases with no gene match: 10. CDR3 size: 18 residues. The CDR3 region is CASSLIGPAGSSYNEQFF. The CDR3 coding sequence is TGTGCCAGCAGTTTAATAGGTCCAGCGGGGAGCTCCTACAATGAGCAGTTCTTC.

This clonotype was picked up one time. Given a much more abundant clone one base away, this may be a read error. The chain links TRBV12-3 or TRBV12-4 to TRBJ2-7, with 7 bases aligning to TRBD1. This CDR3 spans 15 amino acids. The CDR3 loop reads CASSPTTGAEYEHYF. The CDR3 DNA is TGTGCCAGCAGTCCTACTACAGGGGCCGAATACGAGCATTACTTC.

This clonotype was counted at least ten times. This chain connects TRBV11-2 to TRBJ2-7; 11 positions agree with TRBD2. The CDR3 loop spans 15 amino acids. After removal of 5 bases from V and 7 bases from J, the junction contained 10 bases not matched to a gene. Per germline, CDR1 SGHAT and CDR2 FQNNGV. The chain's CDR3 is CASSRTSGPVGEQYF. The CDR3 DNA reads as TGTGCCAGCAGCAGGACTAGCGGGCCTGTGGGGGAGCAGTACTTC.

V gene TRBV6-5 combines with J gene TRBJ2-1, with 7 bases matching TRBD2. CDR3 length equals 14 residues. CDR1 MNHEY and CDR2 SVGAGI come from the germline V gene. V shed 2 bases and J 3 bases; nucleotides not matched to a gene: 1. The CDR3 sequence: CASSYGTIYNEQFF. The CDR3 coding sequence is TGTGCCAGCAGTTACGGGACTATCTACAATGAGCAGTTCTTC.

This clonotype came up many times. V and J are TRBV29-1 and TRBJ1-1; D is perhaps TRBD1 (5 bases). The germline V and J ends were trimmed by 4 bases and 4 bases, with 10 bases remaining between them. The germline CDR1 and CDR2 sequences are SQVTM and ANQGSEA. The CDR3 has 12 amino acids. CDR3 sequence reads: CSVARGGTEAFF. The CDR3 DNA follows: TGCAGCGTTGCCCGGGGGGGCACTGAAGCTTTCTTT.

This clonotype was recorded only once. The chain's CDR3 is CASSLRGTGGADTQYF. CDR3 DNA sequence: TGTGCCAGCAGTCTCCGCGGGACAGGGGGCGCAGATACGCAGTATTTT. This chain uses TRBV27 with TRBJ2-3; TRBD1 matches 12 bases. Germline V gives CDR1 MNHEY, CDR2 SMNVEV (reference sequence). The CDR3 spans 16 residues. Unmatched junction bases numbered 7, after V lost 5 bases and J lost 4 bases.

Only a few counts were recorded for this clonotype. This chain connects TRBV7-3 to TRBJ1-6, with D hard to call. Germline assignment: CDR1 SGHTA and CDR2 FQGTGA. The V and J ends lost 1 base and 7 bases respectively, with 5 bases between them. This CDR3 contains 13 residues. This chain's CDR3 is CASSLSANSPLHF. DNA for the CDR3: TGTGCCAGCAGCTTAAGTGCCAATTCACCCCTCCACTTT.

The rearrangement joins TRBV20-1 to TRBJ1-1; no reliable D call. V lost 0 bases and J lost 1, with 9 bases in between. Germline lookup yields CDR1 DFQATT and CDR2 SNEGSKA (reference sequence). CDR3 length equals 14 residues. The CDR3, as DNA: TGCAGTGCTAGAGATCCCCGCAAGAACACTGAAGCTTTCTTT. It specifies CSARDPRKNTEAFF.

Ten or more counts support this clonotype. The V and J genes are TRBV7-9 and TRBJ2-5, with D maybe TRBD2 (6 bases). V was clipped by 2 bases and J by 2 bases, with 12 bases between them. There are 15 residues in the CDR3. CDR1 is SEHNR, CDR2 FQNEAQ, per germline (reference sequence). This chain's CDR3 is CASSLLGGPQETQYF. Written as DNA, the CDR3 is TGTGCCAGCAGCTTATTGGGAGGCCCACAAGAGACCCAGTACTTC. Full variable domain (remainder filled in from reference TRBV7-9 and TRBJ2-5): DTGVSQNPRHKITKRGQNVTFRCDPISEHNRLYWYRQTLGQGPEFLTYFQNEAQLEKSRLLSDRFSAERPKGSFSTLEIQRTEQGDSAMYLCASSLLGGPQETQYFGPGTRLLVL.

The sample holds many counts of this clonotype. The V call is TRBV4-3, the J call TRBJ2-2; D is unclear. V was cut by 0 bases and J by 5 bases, with 10 bases left in between. Germline V lookup: CDR1 LGHNA, CDR2 YSLEER. This CDR3 spans 15 amino acids. DNA for the CDR3: TGCGCCAGCAGCCAAGAACGACGAACTACCGGGGAGCTGTTTTTT. Protein sequence: CASSQERRTTGELFF.

This chain uses TRBV12-3 or TRBV12-4 with TRBJ1-2; TRBD1 might be the D (5 bases). Trimming took off 4 bases at V and 5 bases at J, with 14 bases between the two ends. This CDR3 contains 14 residues. The DNA of the CDR3 is TGTGCCAGCAGTTGGGGCCGTAAGGGATATGGCTACACCTTC. This codes for CASSWGRKGYGYTF.

J is TRBJ2-1 and V is TRBV14, with D perhaps TRBD1 (5 bases). Germline lookup yields CDR1 SGHDN and CDR2 FVKESK. Deletions cut 3 bases from V and 8 bases from J, with 17 bases between. The CDR3 is 15 amino acids. The CDR3 nucleotides read TGTGCCAGCAGCCACCAGGCAGGGTACAACGATGAGCAGTTCTTC. Its protein is CASSHQAGYNDEQFF.

This chain joins TRBV5-1 and TRBJ1-2; possible D gene TRBD1, 6 bases. V was pared by 4 bases and J by 3 bases, with 10 bases between. Germline assignment: CDR1 SGHRS and CDR2 YFSETQ. The CDR3 is 13 amino acids. The CDR3 bases are TGCGCCAGCAGCAACAGGGTGGACTATGGCTACACCTTC. It specifies CASSNRVDYGYTF.

The sample holds many counts of this clonotype. The rearrangement joins TRBV7-9 to TRBJ1-1, with D possibly being TRBD1 (6 bases). This CDR3 region has 15 residues. V lost 0 bases, J lost 6 bases, and 14 bases lay in between. Germline lookup yields CDR1 SEHNR and CDR2 FQNEAQ (reference sequence). CDR3 nucleotides: TGTGCCAGCAGCTTAGCGTGGGGGCTTGTAGCTGAAGCTTTCTTT. Amino acid sequence: CASSLAWGLVAEAFF.

This clonotype was observed at least ten times. This chain connects TRBV2 to TRBJ2-1; 16 nucleotides agree with TRBD2. Trimming cost V 4 bases and J 2 bases; bases outside gene matches: 5. The CDR3 runs to 18 residues. In germline, CDR1 is SNHLY, CDR2 FYNNEI. The CDR3 reads CASSGGLAGGSTYNEQFF. The CDR3 bases are TGTGCCAGCAGTGGGGGACTAGCGGGAGGGTCAACCTACAATGAGCAGTTCTTC.

The table lists this clonotype with many counts. The chain carries TRBV12-3 or TRBV12-4 and TRBJ2-1, with a weak D call TRBD2 (6 bases). V was pared by 0 bases and J by 9 bases, with 12 bases between. CDR3 length equals 14 residues. The CDR3 is CASSLAGGGTEQFF. The DNA for the CDR3 is TGTGCCAGCAGTTTAGCGGGAGGCGGCACTGAGCAGTTCTTC.

This clonotype has ten or more counts. This chain joins TRBV5-5 and TRBJ1-1; D is uncertain. This CDR3 has 13 residues. From germline, CDR1 is SGHKS and CDR2 YYEKEE (reference sequence). V was clipped by 2 bases and J by 3 bases, with 8 bases between them. The DNA of the CDR3 is TGTGCCAGCAGCTTAAGGCTGGACACTGAAGCTTTCTTT. The encoded protein is CASSLRLDTEAFF.

This clonotype turned up a few times. V and J are TRBV7-3 and TRBJ1-1; 12 bases map to TRBD1. Germline loops: CDR1 SGHTA, CDR2 FQGTGA. The CDR3 extends over 16 amino acids. The J segment lost 4 bases and the V segment lost 1 base, leaving 4 bases of the junction unmatched. CDR3 in amino acids: CASSLKGQGASTEAFF. The DNA of the CDR3 is TGTGCCAGCAGCTTAAAGGGACAGGGGGCGTCCACTGAAGCTTTCTTT.

This chain joins TRBV5-6 and TRBJ2-7; maybe TRBD1 (5 bases). This CDR3 spans 14 amino acids. The germline V gene has CDR1 SGHDT and CDR2 YYEEEE. The V gene lost 2 bases and the J gene lost 2 bases, with 11 bases spanning the gap. CDR3 in amino acids: CASSFYQGTYEQYF. The CDR3 DNA sequence: TGTGCCAGCAGCTTCTACCAGGGAACCTACGAGCAGTACTTC. Filled out from reference TRBV5-6 and TRBJ2-7, the complete variable domain reads DAGVTQSPTHLIKTRGQQVTLRCSPKSGHDTVSWYQQALGQGPQFIFQYYEEEERQRGNFPDRFSGHQFPNYSSELNVNALLLGDSALYLCASSFYQGTYEQYFGPGTRLTVT.

This clonotype was counted between two and nine times. The V and J genes are TRBV29-1 and TRBJ2-5; TRBD1 aligns across 7 bases. The V and J ends lost 1 base and 3 bases, in that order; junction bases with no gene match: 5. Germline V gene data show CDR1 as SQVTM and CDR2 as ANQGSEA. CDR3 size: 14 residues. The CDR3 is CSVEGQGQEETQYF. In DNA, the CDR3 is TGCAGCGTTGAAGGACAGGGACAAGAAGAGACCCAGTACTTC.

This clonotype was detected many times. The chain joins TRBV10-3 to TRBJ2-3; D is undetermined. Germline CDR1 ENHRY, CDR2 SYGVKD. V shed 5 bases and J shed 2 bases, with 17 bases lying between them. CDR3 size: 16 residues. CDR3 sequence: CAISLRASDPTDTQYF. DNA for the CDR3: TGTGCCATCAGTCTACGGGCCTCTGACCCCACAGATACGCAGTATTTT.

This clonotype was seen at least ten times. The chain joins TRBV7-9 to TRBJ2-7; D is possibly TRBD1 (6 bases). The CDR3 consists of 14 residues. Germline V gene lookup returns CDR1 SEHNR and CDR2 FQNEAQ (reference sequence). Trimming left V 5 bases short and J 3 bases short, with 14 bases between. The CDR3: CASSQQGEGYEQYF. DNA of the CDR3: TGTGCCAGCAGCCAACAGGGCGAAGGCTACGAGCAGTACTTC.

This clonotype was seen a handful of times. This chain links TRBV5-1 with TRBJ2-1; no firm D call. The ends were cut back, 0 bases at V and 3 bases at J, with 13 bases in the middle. This CDR3 has 16 residues. Germline V gene data show CDR1 as SGHRS and CDR2 as YFSETQ. The CDR3 here is CASSLADKPFYNEQFF. The CDR3 nucleotides are TGCGCCAGCAGCTTGGCCGACAAACCATTCTACAATGAGCAGTTCTTC.

This clonotype was picked up many times. This rearrangement joins TRBV4-3 to TRBJ2-5; D is unresolved. Trimming removed 1 base from V and 1 base from J, with 10 bases in between. This CDR3 comprises 15 residues. Germline CDR1 LGHNA, CDR2 YSLEER. The CDR3 DNA sequence: TGCGCCAGCAGCCAAGGCCAAGGTTCCCAAGAGACCCAGTACTTC. The encoded protein is CASSQGQGSQETQYF.

This clonotype was seen more than once but under ten times. The gene calls are TRBV29-1 and TRBJ2-1, with D perhaps matching TRBD2 (6 bases). In germline, CDR1 is SQVTM, CDR2 ANQGSEA. This CDR3 has 13 residues. Trimming removed 5 bases at V and 7 bases at J, with 15 bases between. The CDR3 protein is CSVQGRGYNEQFF. The CDR3 DNA reads as TGCAGCGTTCAGGGTCGGGGGTATAATGAGCAGTTCTTC.

Ten or more counts support this clonotype. The chain uses TRBV21-1 and TRBJ2-7; the DNA was not used to check the table's D call, TRBD1. TRBV21-1 is termed a pseudogene. There are 14 residues in the CDR3. The CDR3, as DNA: TGTGCCAGCCGTTGGGCGGGTCTCCCCTACGAGCAGTACTTC. Translated: CASRWAGLPYEQYF.